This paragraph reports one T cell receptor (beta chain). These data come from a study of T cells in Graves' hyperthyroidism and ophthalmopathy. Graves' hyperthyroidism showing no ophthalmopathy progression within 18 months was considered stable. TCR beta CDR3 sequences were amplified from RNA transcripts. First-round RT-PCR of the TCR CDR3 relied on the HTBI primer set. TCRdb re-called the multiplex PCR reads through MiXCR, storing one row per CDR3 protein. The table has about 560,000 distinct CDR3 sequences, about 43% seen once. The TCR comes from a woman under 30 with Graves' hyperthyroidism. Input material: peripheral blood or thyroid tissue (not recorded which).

This CDR3 reads CASSLAGPDSPLHF. CDR3 nucleotides: TGTGCCAGCAGCTTAGCGGGGCCGGATTCACCCCTCCACTTT. This rearrangement joins TRBV7-2 to TRBJ1-6, with D tentatively TRBD1 (5 bases). This CDR3 comprises 14 residues. The germline V gene encodes CDR1 SGHTA and CDR2 FQGNSA. The V end lost 0 bases, the J end lost 8 bases, and 8 bases lay between the germline ends.